The source of this TCR beta chain is a study of CD8 T cells in cerebrospinal fluid in Alzheimer's disease. From the 10x single-cell sequencing reads, TCRdb lists one entry per CDR3 protein and no DNA. The clone table shows 1,100 or so distinct CDR3 sequences, with the ten largest holding more than 7%. Its frequency marks this clonotype as medium-sized. The TCR sequence derives from a human donor in good health. The sequencing sample was made of cerebrospinal fluid.

This CDR3 is CASSHSSGPRPGNTIYF. The chain is built from TRBV4-1 and TRBJ1-3; with no DNA, the TCRdb D assignment of TRBD1 cannot be verified. There are 17 residues in the CDR3. The germline V gene has CDR1 MGHRA and CDR2 YSYEKL.